This TCR beta chain comes out of a study of cytomegalovirus exposure and HLA in healthy donors. On this clone: Its antigen remains unknown.

PCR amplification relied on 60 Vbeta primers (plus 13 Jbeta primers). Using immunoSEQ multiplex PCR, the repertoire was profiled, and TCRdb retains in-frame clones only, with some absent. The profile shows fewer than 200,000 clones, roughly 70% of them singletons. The V gene lost 5 bases and the J gene lost 6 bases, with 11 bases spanning the gap. Germline CDR1 MNHNY, CDR2 SVGAGI (reference sequence). The CDR3 spans 12 residues. Study-wide results and caveats: Across all donors, roughly uniform sequencing depth was an assumption of the presence/absence analyses. In a later analysis, across HLA loci, associated TCR counts were highest for DRB1, lowest for HLA-C. HLA-A and HLA-B allele assignments for most subjects were reportedly predicted accurately using TCR beta sequences.

The specimen was PBMCs. This TCR came from a woman aged 45-59 years in good health and CMV-seropositive. This sequence joins TRBV6-6 and TRBJ2-7; possibly TRBD1 for D (6 bases). CDR3 bases: TGTGCCAGCAGTCCTACAGGGTTCGAGCAGTACTTC. It encodes CASSPTGFEQYF.